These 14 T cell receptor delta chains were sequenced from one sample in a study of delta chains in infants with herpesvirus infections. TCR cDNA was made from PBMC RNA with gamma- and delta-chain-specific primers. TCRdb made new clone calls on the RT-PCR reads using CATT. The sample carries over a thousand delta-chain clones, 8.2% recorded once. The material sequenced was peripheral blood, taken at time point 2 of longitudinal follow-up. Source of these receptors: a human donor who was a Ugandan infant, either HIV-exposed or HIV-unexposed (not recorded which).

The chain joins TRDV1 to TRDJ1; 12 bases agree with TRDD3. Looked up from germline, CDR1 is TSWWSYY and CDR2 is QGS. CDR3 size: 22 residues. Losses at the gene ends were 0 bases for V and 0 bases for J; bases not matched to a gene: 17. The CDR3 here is CALGELWRPGLGDTSYTDKLIF. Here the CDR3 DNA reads TGTGCTCTTGGGGAACTCTGGAGGCCTGGTCTGGGGGATACGTCGTACACCGATAAACTCATCTTT.

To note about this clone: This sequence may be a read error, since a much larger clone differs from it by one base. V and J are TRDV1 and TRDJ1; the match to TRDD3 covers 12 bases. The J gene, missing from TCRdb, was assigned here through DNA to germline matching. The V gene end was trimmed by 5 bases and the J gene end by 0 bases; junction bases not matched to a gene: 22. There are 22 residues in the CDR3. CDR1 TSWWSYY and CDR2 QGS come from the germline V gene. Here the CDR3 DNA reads TGTGCTCTTGGGCCGCTTCCTACGCAGTACTGGGGGATACTTGGGTACACCGATAAACTCATCTTT. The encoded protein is CALGPLPTQYWGILGYTDKLIF.

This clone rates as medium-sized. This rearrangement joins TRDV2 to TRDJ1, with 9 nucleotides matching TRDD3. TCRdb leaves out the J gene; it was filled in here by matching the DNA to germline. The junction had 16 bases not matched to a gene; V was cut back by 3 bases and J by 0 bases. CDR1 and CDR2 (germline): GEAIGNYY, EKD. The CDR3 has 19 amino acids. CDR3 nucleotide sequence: TGTGCCTGTGACGACATACTGGGGGACCCAGCCCCGTACACCGATAAACTCATCTTT. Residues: CACDDILGDPAPYTDKLIF.

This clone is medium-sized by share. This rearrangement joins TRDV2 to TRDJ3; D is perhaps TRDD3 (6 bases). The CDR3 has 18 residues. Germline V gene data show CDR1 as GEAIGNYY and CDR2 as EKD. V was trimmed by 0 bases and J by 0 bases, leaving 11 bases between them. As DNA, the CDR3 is TGTGCCTGTGACACCGGGGATGCAAGCTCCTGGGACACCCGACAGATGTTTTTC. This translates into CACDTGDASSWDTRQMFF.

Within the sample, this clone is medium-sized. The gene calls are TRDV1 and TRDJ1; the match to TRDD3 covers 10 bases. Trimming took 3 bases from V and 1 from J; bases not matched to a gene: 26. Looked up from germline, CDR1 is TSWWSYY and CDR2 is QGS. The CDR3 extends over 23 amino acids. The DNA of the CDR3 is TGTGCTCTTGGGGACGATACTTCCGAACCGTACACTGGGGGATGGAAATGCACCGATAAACTCATCTTT. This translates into CALGDDTSEPYTGGWKCTDKLIF.

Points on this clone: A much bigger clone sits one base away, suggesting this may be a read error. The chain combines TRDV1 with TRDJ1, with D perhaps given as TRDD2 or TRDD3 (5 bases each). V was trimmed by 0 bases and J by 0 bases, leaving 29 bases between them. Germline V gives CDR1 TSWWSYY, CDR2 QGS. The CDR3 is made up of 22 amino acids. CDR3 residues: CALGELLPSYPYWTQHTDKLIF. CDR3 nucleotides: TGTGCTCTTGGGGAACTATTGCCGTCCTATCCTTACTGGACCCAGCACACCGATAAACTCATCTTT.

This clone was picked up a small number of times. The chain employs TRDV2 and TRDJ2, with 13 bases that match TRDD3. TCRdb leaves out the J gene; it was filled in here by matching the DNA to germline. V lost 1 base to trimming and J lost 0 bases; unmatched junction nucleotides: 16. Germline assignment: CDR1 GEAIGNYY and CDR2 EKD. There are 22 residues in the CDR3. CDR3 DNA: TGTGCCTGTGACACTAAGGGGACCGCACTGGGGGATACGCTGGCTTTGACAGCACAACTCTTCTTT. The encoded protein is CACDTKGTALGDTLALTAQLFF.

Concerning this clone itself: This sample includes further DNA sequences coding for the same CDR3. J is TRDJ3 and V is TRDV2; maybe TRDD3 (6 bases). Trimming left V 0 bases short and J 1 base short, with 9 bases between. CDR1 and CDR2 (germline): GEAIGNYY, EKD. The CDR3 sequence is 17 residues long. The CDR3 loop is CACDTVLGSWDTRQMFF. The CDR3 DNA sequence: TGTGCCTGTGACACCGTACTGGGTTCCTGGGACACCCGACAGATGTTTTTC.

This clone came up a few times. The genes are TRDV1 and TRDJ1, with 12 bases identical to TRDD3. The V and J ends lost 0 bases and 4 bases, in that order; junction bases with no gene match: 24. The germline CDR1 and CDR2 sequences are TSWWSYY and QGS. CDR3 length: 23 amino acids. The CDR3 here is CALGELSRPSALILGDTGDKLIF. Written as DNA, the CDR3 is TGTGCTCTTGGGGAACTTTCCCGGCCTTCCGCGCTTATACTGGGGGATACCGGCGATAAACTCATCTTT.

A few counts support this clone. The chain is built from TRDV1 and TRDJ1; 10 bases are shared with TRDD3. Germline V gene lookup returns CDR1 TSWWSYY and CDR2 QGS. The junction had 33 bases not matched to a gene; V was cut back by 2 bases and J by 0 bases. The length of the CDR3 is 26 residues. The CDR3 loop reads CALGEVRHPTLWGIESRMRDTDKLIF. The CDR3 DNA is TGTGCTCTTGGGGAAGTCAGGCACCCTACACTCTGGGGGATAGAGTCACGTATGAGAGACACCGATAAACTCATCTTT.

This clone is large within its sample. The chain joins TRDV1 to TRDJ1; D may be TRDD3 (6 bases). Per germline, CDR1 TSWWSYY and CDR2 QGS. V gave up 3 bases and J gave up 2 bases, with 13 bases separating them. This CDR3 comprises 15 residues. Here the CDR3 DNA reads TGTGCTCTTGGGGAGACCCCGGGGGAGACCGATAAACTCATCTTT. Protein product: CALGETPGETDKLIF.

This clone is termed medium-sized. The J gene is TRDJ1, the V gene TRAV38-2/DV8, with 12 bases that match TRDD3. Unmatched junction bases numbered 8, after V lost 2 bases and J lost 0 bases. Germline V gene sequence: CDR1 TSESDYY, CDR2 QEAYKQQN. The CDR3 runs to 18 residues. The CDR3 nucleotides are TGTGCTTATAGGAGGGTCTGGGGGATACGAAGCCACACCGATAAACTCATCTTT. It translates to CAYRRVWGIRSHTDKLIF.

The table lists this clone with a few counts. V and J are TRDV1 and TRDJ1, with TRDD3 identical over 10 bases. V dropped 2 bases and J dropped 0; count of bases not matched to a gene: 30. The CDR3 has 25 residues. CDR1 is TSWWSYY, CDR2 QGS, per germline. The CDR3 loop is CALGEFLPLPTTLSGGYPNTDKLIF. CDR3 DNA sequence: TGTGCTCTTGGGGAATTCCTCCCACTTCCTACGACGCTCAGTGGGGGATACCCGAACACCGATAAACTCATCTTT.

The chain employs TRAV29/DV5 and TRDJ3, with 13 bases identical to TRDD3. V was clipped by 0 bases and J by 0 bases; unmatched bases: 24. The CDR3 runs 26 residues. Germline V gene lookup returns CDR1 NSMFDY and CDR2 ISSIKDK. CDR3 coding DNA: TGTGCAGCAAGCGCAGTCCTATGGGTACTGGGGGATACGCGTGTTTACGTCTCCTGGGACACCCGACAGATGTTTTTC. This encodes CAASAVLWVLGDTRVYVSWDTRQMFF.